Listed here are 3 T cell receptor beta chains from one sample, sequenced in a study of shared clonotypes between healthy human individuals. CD8 cells regarded as naive lacked CD45RO, were positively chosen for CCR7, and omitted terminally differentiated effector memory CD45RA+ cells. Generated by immunoSEQ multiplex PCR, the TCRdb table keeps only in-frame clones and is missing some. The sample lists about 650,000 clones, 95% occurring once. Sequenced material: naive CD8+ T cells sorted from blood. The receptors were sampled from a woman in her 30s in good health.

The rearrangement links TRBV4-1 to TRBJ2-1; TRBD2 matches 10 bases. V gave up 0 bases and J gave up 8 bases; unmatched junction bases: 7. CDR1 and CDR2 (germline): MGHRA, YSYEKL. CDR3 length equals 16 residues. The CDR3 bases are TGCGCCAGCAGCCAAGATCTAGCGGGGGAAGGCGATGAGCAGTTCTTC. Residues: CASSQDLAGEGDEQFF.

The chain uses TRBV7-8 and TRBJ2-1; D not resolved. The V end lost 6 bases, the J end lost 7 bases, and 16 bases lay between the germline ends. Per germline, CDR1 SGHVS and CDR2 FQNEAQ. This CDR3 is built from 14 residues. As DNA, the CDR3 is TGTGCCAGCAGAACTCTCCCTAGGCGGAATGAGCAGTTCTTC. The encoded protein is CASRTLPRRNEQFF. Combining the CDR3 with reference TRBV7-8 and TRBJ2-1 gives the whole variable domain GAGVSQSPRYKVAKRGQDVALRCDPISGHVSLFWYQQALGQGPEFLTYFQNEAQLDKSGLPSDRFFAERPEGSVSTLKIQRTQQEDSAVYLCASRTLPRRNEQFFGPGTRLTVL.

In this sample, this clone turned up once. Other DNA sequences within the sample encode an identical CDR3. The J gene is TRBJ2-5, the V gene TRBV27, with TRBD1 matching over 11 bases. CDR3 length: 15 residues. Germline V gene lookup returns CDR1 MNHEY and CDR2 SMNVEV (reference sequence). J gave up 5 bases and V 5 bases, and 7 bases lay outside the gene matches. CDR3 DNA sequence: TGTGCCAGCAGTCCAGGGACAGGGGGTCGGGAGACCCAGTACTTC. Translating gives CASSPGTGGRETQYF.